This is a list of T cell receptor beta chains from one sample in a study of shared clonotypes between healthy human individuals. The repertoire was sequenced with immunoSEQ multiplex PCR; TCRdb's copy has only in-frame clones and lacks some. The repertoire holds hundreds of thousands of clones, with approximately 96% as singletons. The sequenced sample consisted of naive CD8+ T cells sorted from blood. Every receptor here comes from a woman in her thirties in good health. Each CDR3 is given without its conserved first and last residue. Each record gives: J gene, V gene, CDR3 length, CDR3 protein.

>TRBJ1-1|TRBV2|17
ASSDGDLGLGLLFTEAF
>TRBJ2-7|TRBV4-1|12
ASSRGSLSYEQY
>TRBJ2-1|TRBV10-3|12
ATGGGGRVGEQF
>TRBJ1-5|TRBV28|13
ASSRGQISNQPQH
>TRBJ1-2|TRBV19|15
ASTTFLVNPSDYGYT
>TRBJ2-7|TRBV19|13
ASSASPRGAYEQY
>TRBJ2-3|TRBV11-2|13
ASSVHYSGTDTQY
>TRBJ2-5|TRBV13|12
ASNRLAGGQTQY
>TRBJ1-2|TRBV27|12
ASSFQGANGGYT
>TRBJ1-1|TRBV10-2|14
ASSESMTGVRTEAF
>TRBJ1-1|TRBV5-1|14
ASSLSFSSGTKEAF
>TRBJ2-1|TRBV28|13
ASSFMGLAQGEQF
>TRBJ1-3|TRBV13|14
ASSLGVNQLGNTIY
>TRBJ2-5|TRBV2|12
ASRGTGGTETQY
>TRBJ1-3|TRBV7-9|12
ASSADTSGNTIY
>TRBJ2-7|TRBV7-9|13
ASSPTSGVYERQY
>TRBJ2-3|TRBV21-1|13
ASSTAGGPPDTQY
>TRBJ2-3|TRBV5-8|14
ASSWGLAGKSDTQY
>TRBJ2-7|TRBV6-1|13
ASSLGLAGVYEQY
>TRBJ2-7|TRBV7-8|11
ASSLSSGREQY
>TRBJ2-5|TRBV4-2|14
ASSQDYQGMGETQY
>TRBJ1-1|TRBV6-6|11
ASSYGGNTEAF
>TRBJ2-7|TRBV7-9|13
ASTPRDIKIDEQY
>TRBJ2-5|TRBV21-1|13
ASTGTSGFLETQY
>TRBJ2-7|TRBV14|11
ASSQDRRRVEY
>TRBJ2-2|TRBV15|10
ATSRDTGELF